The 20 T cell receptor beta chains presented below share a single source sample, sequenced in a study of blood T cell repertoires in COVID-19. TCRdb's copy holds only in-frame clones and misses some; the assay was immunoSEQ multiplex PCR. The sample contains more than 200,000 clones, around 80% of which appear only once. Material for sequencing was PBMCs or T cells enriched from blood (not recorded which). These TCRs come from a man aged 55 to 70 who had recovered from COVID-19.

The J gene is TRBJ2-2, the V gene TRBV27, with D possibly matching TRBD1 (5 bases). The CDR3 loop spans 14 amino acids. The germline V gene has CDR1 MNHEY and CDR2 SMNVEV (reference sequence). Trimming took off 4 bases at V and 7 bases at J, with 13 bases between the two ends. The CDR3 DNA reads as TGTGCCAGCAGTTGGCAGGGTGGAAGCGGGGAGCTGTTTTTT. Protein sequence: CASSWQGGSGELFF.

This sequence joins TRBV19 and TRBJ1-3; D not resolved. V lost 8 bases and J lost 0, with 11 bases in between. The CDR3 contains 14 residues. Germline lookup yields CDR1 LNHDA and CDR2 SQIVND (reference sequence). The chain's CDR3 is CASASGSSGNTIYF. CDR3 DNA: TGTGCCAGTGCCTCTGGGAGCTCTGGAAACACCATATATTTT.

V usage is TRBV4-3 and J usage is TRBJ2-5; D is ambiguous. Trimming removed 1 base at V and 5 bases at J, with 8 bases between. The V gene's germline CDR1 is LGHNA and CDR2 YSLEER. The CDR3 loop spans 13 amino acids. CDR3 nucleotides: TGCGCCAGCAGCCAAGCGCAGGCGGAGACCCAGTACTTC. Its protein product is CASSQAQAETQYF.

This chain connects TRBV29-1 to TRBJ1-2, with D possibly matching TRBD1 (5 bases). Germline V lookup: CDR1 SQVTM, CDR2 ANQGSEA. Trimming removed 3 bases at V and 4 bases at J, with 12 bases between. The CDR3 contains 13 residues. The DNA of the CDR3 is TGCAGCGTTGATACGGGGGGAGGCTATGGCTACACCTTC. Amino acid sequence: CSVDTGGGYGYTF.

In its sample, this clone was seen once. This rearrangement joins TRBV3-1 (or the pseudogene TRBV3-2) to TRBJ1-4; D is unclear. The V gene lost 3 bases and the J gene lost 6 bases, with 14 bases spanning the gap. This CDR3 is built from 15 residues. In germline, CDR1 is LGHDT, CDR2 YNNKEL (reference sequence). DNA of the CDR3: TGTGCCAGCAGCCATAGCCAAACGGAACATGAAAAACTGTTTTTT. It encodes CASSHSQTEHEKLFF.

J is TRBJ2-7 and V is TRBV6-5; 11 nucleotides align to TRBD2. The CDR3 has 15 amino acids. Germline V gene sequence: CDR1 MNHEY, CDR2 SVGAGI. V was clipped by 9 bases and J by 5 bases; unmatched bases: 12. In DNA form, the CDR3 reads TGTGCCAGTATCCCCGCGGCTAGCGGGGGGAACGAGCAGTACTTC. Protein: CASIPAASGGNEQYF.

This chain links TRBV5-8 with TRBJ1-3; the D is unclear. This CDR3 has 14 amino acids. V dropped 2 bases and J dropped 6 bases, with 12 bases sitting between them. The germline V gene has CDR1 SGHTS and CDR2 YDEGEE. CDR3 sequence (DNA): TGTGCCAGCAGCTTTTTTCTCCGCGTAAACACCATATATTTT. It encodes CASSFFLRVNTIYF.

This chain connects TRBV5-1 to TRBJ1-1; no clear D. Trimming took off 1 base at V and 14 bases at J, with 15 bases between the two ends. Germline CDR1 reads SGHRS; CDR2 reads YFSETQ. This CDR3 region has 12 residues. The CDR3 loop reads CASSLNAQTTFF. The CDR3 nucleotides read TGCGCCAGCAGCTTGAACGCTCAGACAACGTTCTTT.

The gene calls are TRBV9 and TRBJ2-5, with D perhaps matching TRBD2 (6 bases). CDR1 SGDLS and CDR2 YYNGEE come from the germline V gene. V lost 4 bases and J lost 5, with 15 bases in between. The CDR3 has 14 amino acids. CDR3 nucleotide sequence: TGTGCCAGCAGCCCGGAGGGCTCCCGGGAGACCCAGTACTTC. This gives the protein CASSPEGSRETQYF.

CDR3 sequence: CASSPPGQVLGYTF. DNA for the CDR3: TGTGCCAGCAGTCCCCCGGGACAGGTACTCGGCTACACCTTC. The chain recombines TRBV6-1 with TRBJ1-2; 8 positions agree with TRBD1. CDR1 MNHNS and CDR2 SASEGT come from the germline V gene. V lost 5 bases and J lost 8; bases outside the gene matches: 10. The length of the CDR3 is 14 residues.

This chain connects TRBV19 to TRBJ2-7, with TRBD1 matching 10 bases. CDR1 and CDR2 from the germline V gene are LNHDA and SQIVND (reference sequence). CDR3 size: 15 residues. V shed 3 bases and J 5 bases; nucleotides not matched to a gene: 7. The CDR3 DNA reads TGTGCCAGTAGTATCGGGACAGGGGTTTTTGACGAGCAGTACTTC. As protein: CASSIGTGVFDEQYF.

The J gene is TRBJ2-2, the V gene TRBV28; D possibly corresponds to TRBD2 (7 bases). Germline V gene data show CDR1 as MDHEN and CDR2 as SYDVKM. The CDR3 loop spans 13 amino acids. V lost 7 bases, J lost 4 bases, and 10 bases lay in between. CDR3 nucleotides: TGTGCCAGCAACGGGGGGCGCACCGGGGAGCTGTTTTTT. As protein: CASNGGRTGELFF.

V is TRBV4-2 and J is TRBJ2-1; 11 nucleotides agree with TRBD2. The germline V gene has CDR1 LGHNA and CDR2 YNFKEQ. The CDR3 has 18 amino acids. V was pared by 3 bases and J by 8 bases, with 15 bases of the junction left unmatched. CDR3 DNA: TGTGCCAGCAGCCATCCCGGAGGAGGGCTAGCGGGGGGCCATGAGCAGTTCTTC. Residues: CASSHPGGGLAGGHEQFF.

This clone was seen once. The rearrangement links TRBV30 to TRBJ2-1; 8 bases match TRBD1. Germline loops: CDR1 GTSNPN, CDR2 SVGIG (reference sequence). With 5 bases clipped from V and 0 bases from J, the junction kept 3 bases outside the gene matches. CDR3 size: 14 residues. The chain's CDR3 is CAWWDRSSYNEQFF. DNA of the CDR3: TGTGCCTGGTGGGACAGGAGCTCCTACAATGAGCAGTTCTTC.

A few counts support this clone. The rearrangement links TRBV9 to TRBJ2-5; 8 positions agree with TRBD1. The V and J ends lost 0 bases and 2 bases, in that order; junction bases with no gene match: 12. CDR1 is SGDLS and CDR2 is YYNGEE in the germline V gene. The CDR3 is 18 residues long. CDR3 sequence (DNA): TGTGCCAGCAGCGTAGAAGACAGGGGTCTTATCCCACAAGAGACCCAGTACTTC. Its translation: CASSVEDRGLIPQETQYF.

The chain combines TRBV6-5 with TRBJ1-5; D is perhaps TRBD1 (6 bases). The germline gives CDR1 MNHEY, CDR2 SVGAGI. This CDR3 spans 13 amino acids. The V gene lost 8 bases and the J gene lost 7 bases, with 15 bases spanning the gap. This CDR3 is CASCTGLSQPQHF. The CDR3 coding sequence is TGTGCCAGCTGTACAGGGTTGAGCCAGCCCCAGCATTTT.

The J gene is TRBJ1-5, the V gene TRBV9; TRBD1 agrees at 7 bases. CDR1 is SGDLS, CDR2 YYNGEE, per germline. CDR3 size: 15 residues. V lost 0 bases and J lost 6; bases outside the gene matches: 6. In DNA, the CDR3 is TGTGCCAGCAGCGTAGGAGGGGGCGGAGGTCAGCCCCAGCATTTT. It translates to CASSVGGGGGQPQHF.

The V gene is TRBV10-2, the J gene TRBJ1-4, with 10 bases fitting TRBD1. The germline CDR1 and CDR2 sequences are WSHSY and SAAADI. Trimming removed 6 bases from V and 5 bases from J; junction bases left unmatched: 6. There are 15 residues in the CDR3. The CDR3 sequence: CASRDPGQGNEKLFF. The CDR3, as DNA: TGCGCCAGCAGGGACCCGGGACAGGGGAATGAAAAACTGTTTTTT.

V is TRBV11-1 and J is TRBJ1-2; tentative D call: TRBD1 (6 bases). From germline, CDR1 is SGHAT and CDR2 FQDESV (reference sequence). V was cut by 4 bases and J by 1 base, with 13 bases left in between. The CDR3 extends over 15 amino acids. The DNA for the CDR3 is TGTGCCAGCAGCTCCCGAGTGGACAGTAACTATGGCTACACCTTC. Translated: CASSSRVDSNYGYTF. Combining the CDR3 with reference TRBV11-1 and TRBJ1-2 gives the whole variable domain EAEVAQSPRYKITEKSQAVAFWCDPISGHATLYWYRQILGQGPELLVQFQDESVVDDSQLPKDRFSAERLKGVDSTLKIQPAELGDSAMYLCASSSRVDSNYGYTFGSGTRLTVV.

The genes are TRBV7-2 and TRBJ2-1; 11 bases match TRBD2. Germline V lookup: CDR1 SGHTA, CDR2 FQGNSA. With 1 base clipped from V and 5 bases from J, the junction kept 10 bases outside the gene matches. This CDR3 has 18 amino acids. Here the CDR3 reads CASSLGRPELAGDNEQFF. The DNA of the CDR3 is TGTGCCAGCAGCTTAGGACGTCCGGAACTAGCGGGAGACAATGAGCAGTTCTTC.